This T cell receptor (beta chain) was sequenced for a study of T cells in localized non-small cell lung cancer. Study conclusions and caveats: A denser population of T cells in blood accompanied longer overall survival. Tumor samples were not multi-region, leaving intratumor heterogeneity unexcluded. Adjacent uninvolved lung had the highest clonality, suggesting focused antigen responses. The study detected a median approximately 54 of the top 100 tumor clones in adjacent lung.

To note about this clone: Antigen: not known.

Sequencing was performed with immunoSEQ multiplex PCR; in TCRdb, only in-frame clones are kept and a portion is missing. Among fewer than 3,000 clones listed, about 43% were seen once. V lost 3 bases to trimming and J lost 5 bases, with 4 bases between them. The length of the CDR3 is 12 residues. Germline V gives CDR1 MGHRA, CDR2 YSYEKL. Sequencing used lung tumor tissue, obtained before any cancer treatment. This chain joins TRBV4-1 and TRBJ1-4; D is undetermined. The clonotype comes from a male donor aged 60 or over with stage II squamous cell lung carcinoma. CDR3 sequence reads: CASSHRNEKLFF. CDR3 DNA: TGCGCCAGCAGCCACCGAAATGAAAAACTGTTTTTT.